The 5 T cell receptor beta chains below were found in one sample sequenced in a study of blood T cell repertoires in COVID-19. The data were produced by immunoSEQ multiplex PCR, yet TCRdb's version contains in-frame clones alone and is incomplete. Here the sample spans 250,000 to 300,000 clones, roughly 87% being singletons. The sample taken for sequencing was peripheral blood. These TCRs come from a woman in her 50s who had recovered from COVID-19.

As regards this clone: Sequence at one end of the junction differs from germline and may be a read error. The chain links TRBV7-7 to TRBJ2-1; 7 bases are shared with TRBD2. The germline V gene has CDR1 SSHAT and CDR2 FNYEAQ (reference sequence). The CDR3 is 13 residues long. CDR3 sequence reads: CASSRTSSIEQFF. The CDR3 nucleotides read TGTGCTAGCAGCCGGACTAGTAGCATTGAGCAGTTCTTC.

This sequence joins TRBV24-1 and TRBJ2-1; 9 bases are a match to TRBD1. CDR1 KGHDR and CDR2 SFDVKD come from the germline V gene. This CDR3 contains 15 residues. Unmatched junction bases numbered 2, after V lost 1 base and J lost 5 bases. Here the CDR3 DNA reads TGTGCCACCAGTGATTTCGGGACAGGGCACAATGAGCAGTTCTTC. Its protein is CATSDFGTGHNEQFF.

Notes on this clone: This may come from a read error, since a much larger clone is one base off. V gene TRBV9 combines with J gene TRBJ2-3, with 9 bases identical to TRBD2. Trimming removed 5 bases from V and 0 bases from J; junction bases left unmatched: 4. The CDR3 has 15 residues. The V gene's germline CDR1 is SGDLS and CDR2 YYNGEE. The chain's CDR3 is CASSETSGSTDTQYF. The CDR3 DNA follows: TGTGCCAGCAGTGAGACTAGCGGTAGCACAGATACGCAGTATTTT.

This clone was seen once. CDR3 nucleotides: TGTGCCAGTAGTATAGGCGGGACTAGCGGGAAAGAGCAGTTCTTC. Its translation is CASSIGGTSGKEQFF. The V and J genes are TRBV19 and TRBJ2-1; 13 bases align to TRBD2. The CDR3 totals 15 residues. Germline assignment: CDR1 LNHDA and CDR2 SQIVND (reference sequence). V lost 1 base and J lost 10; bases outside the gene matches: 4.

V gene TRBV5-4 combines with J gene TRBJ1-1, with D unclear. Trimming took off 0 bases at V and 3 bases at J, with 12 bases between the two ends. CDR1 is SGHNT and CDR2 is YYREEE in the germline V gene (reference sequence). This CDR3 contains 15 residues. This CDR3 reads CASSLGAPGDTEAFF. The CDR3 nucleotides are TGTGCCAGCAGCTTGGGTGCCCCCGGGGACACTGAAGCTTTCTTT.